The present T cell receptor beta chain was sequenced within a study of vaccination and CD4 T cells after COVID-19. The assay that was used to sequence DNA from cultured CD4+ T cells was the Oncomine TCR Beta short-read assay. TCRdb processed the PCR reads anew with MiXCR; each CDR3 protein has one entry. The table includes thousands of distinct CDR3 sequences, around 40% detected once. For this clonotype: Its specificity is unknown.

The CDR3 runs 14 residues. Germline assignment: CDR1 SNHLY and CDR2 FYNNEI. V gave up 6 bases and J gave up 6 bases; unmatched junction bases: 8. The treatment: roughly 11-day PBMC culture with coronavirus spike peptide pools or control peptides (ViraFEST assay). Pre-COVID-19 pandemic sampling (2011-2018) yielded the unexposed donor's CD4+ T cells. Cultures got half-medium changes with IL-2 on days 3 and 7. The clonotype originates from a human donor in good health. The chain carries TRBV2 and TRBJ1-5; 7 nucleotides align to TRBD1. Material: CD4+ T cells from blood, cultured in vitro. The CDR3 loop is CASRGDSRGQPQHF. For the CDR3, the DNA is TGTGCCAGCAGGGGGGACAGTCGGGGTCAGCCCCAGCATTTT.